The present entry profiles one T cell receptor (beta chain) with its context. In its sample, this clonotype was seen many times. Its antigen is still unknown. No much larger clone is present one base from it, and per-base qualities are unavailable. In the ophthalmopathy patients, disease was moderately to severely active, with a Clinical Activity Score of 3 or more, a NOSPECS grade of 4 or more, and a duration of less than 3 months. Patients with uncontrolled infections, other autoimmune diseases, pregnancy or lactation were excluded. Diagnoses relied on clinical symptoms, serum thyroxine and TRAb, thyroid ultrasound and orbital computed tomography. Ficoll-Paque density gradient centrifugation was used to isolate PBMCs from approximately 11 ml of fresh peripheral blood. Total RNA was extracted with Trizol reagent, and quality was checked on an Agilent 2100 Bioanalyzer. For CDR1 and CDR2, the germline V gene lists SGHAT and FQNNGV. V was cut back by 4 bases and J by 4 bases, leaving a gap of 13 bases between them. Measured from the cysteine to the phenylalanine, the CDR3 is 14 residues long. Only CDR3 DNA is held: 42 bases, read in frame from base 1.

This entry is derived from a study of T cells in Graves' hyperthyroidism and ophthalmopathy (dated by TCRdb to about 2019). Looking at the study overall: Peripheral blood samples were taken at initial diagnosis, before any treatment was given. The roughly 100 discovery patients were randomly split 7:3 into training and test sets. The paper reports TCR Vbeta CDR3 sequencing of roughly 140 peripheral blood samples: around 45 ophthalmopathy, roughly 80 hyperthyroidism and roughly 17 progressor patients. After blood sampling, hyperthyroidism patients were treated with methimazole at a starting dose of 30 mg daily, and ophthalmopathy patients were treated with high-dose intravenous methylprednisolone. Whether ophthalmopathy could be predicted prospectively was tested in an independent validation cohort made up of 18 hyperthyroidism patients plus 17 patients who later progressed to ophthalmopathy. In addition, the study compared T-cell repertoires in thyroid tissue and in blood from roughly 6 Graves' hyperthyroidism patients. A discovery cohort of about 96 patients, fewer than 50 with Graves' ophthalmopathy and about 60 with stable Graves' hyperthyroidism, was used to find distinguishing TCR V-J signatures.

On the study overall, not on this receptor specifically: Ophthalmopathy was separated from stable hyperthyroidism by a 13 V-J signature model, with roughly 88% sensitivity and approximately 81% specificity obtained in cross-validation and 80%/75% obtained in testing. In validation, the model predicted progression to ophthalmopathy a median of roughly 6.5 months before onset, with roughly 71% sensitivity and 72.22% specificity. Most expanded thyroid clonotypes (frequency above 0.001) were also detected in blood, a finding suggesting that blood repertoires may reflect thyroid immune responses. Sample size was not statistically predetermined, and investigators were not blinded to group allocation.

The TCR beta CDR3 regions were amplified from the RNA transcripts. A first-round RT-PCR of the TCR CDR3 used the HTBI primer set with the Qiagen OneStep RT-PCR kit. A second multiplex PCR round built the libraries, followed by size selection and purification. The libraries were sequenced on an Illumina HiSeq2000 using paired-end 100 bp reads. For the original study's pipeline: SOAPnuke was used to process the raw data, throwing out any read that contained adapters or uncalled bases, had a mean Phred below 15, or lacked an exact constant-primer or identifier match. COPE v1.2.5 was used to merge the high-quality paired reads, and each unique nucleotide sequence was defined as a clonotype. MiTCR v1.1 was used to align clonotypes to the IMGT TRBV, TRBD and TRBJ reference segments. The analysis was restricted to V-J combinations with a frequency above 0.0001, which together covered 99.2% of the repertoires. A TCS score was defined as the ratio of F50 (clonal expansion) to E x V (chaos), with BLOSUM62-based TCRdist applied between CDR3 peptides within each V-J. Welch's t-statistics and random forest reduced around 520 V-J features to 13, which were used in a naive Bayes classifier (R e1071). TCRdb redid the processing of the public reads, applying fastp at Q25 and MiXCR, and retained in-frame beta chains. Duplicate CDR3 protein sequences are folded into a single record with the most common DNA and genes. The V and J calls shown here were made by TCRdb, not taken from the authors' results. The sample data list 250,000 to 400,000 distinct CDR3 sequences, and about an eighth of these were observed just once. Almost 35% of the sample is in the top ten clones.

Sequencing input: blood. The chain couples TRBV11-2 to TRBJ1-2; TRBD1 is perhaps the D gene, given 5 matching bases. The receptor was isolated from a woman aged 40 to 55 with Graves' ophthalmopathy. The bases read TGTGCCAGCAGCTCCTCGCAGGGCGGCTATGGCTACACCTTC. Its translation reads: CASSSSQGGYGYTF.